This entry concerns a single T cell receptor (beta chain). This specimen comes from a study of cytomegalovirus exposure and HLA in healthy donors. This table comes from immunoSEQ multiplex PCR, and its TCRdb copy is limited to in-frame clones, with some not included. The table has 220,000 or so clones, approximately 80% seen once; the top ten hold about 14%. This TCR came from a woman aged 30 to 39 in good health and CMV-seropositive. Input material: PBMCs.

The CDR3 region has the DNA TGTGCCAGCAAAAATAGCGGGAGCTACAATGAGCAGTTCTTC. This gives the protein CASKNSGSYNEQFF. The rearrangement links TRBV19 to TRBJ2-1, with 9 positions matching TRBD2. J was trimmed by 3 bases and V by 9 bases; bases with no gene match: 6. CDR1 and CDR2 from the germline V gene are LNHDA and SQIVND (reference sequence). CDR3 length: 14 amino acids.